Listed below are T cell receptor beta chains from one sample, sequenced in a study of CD8 T cells in Susac syndrome. Each CDR3 protein gets one entry after TCRdb re-called the immunoSEQ multiplex PCR reads with MiXCR. The data hold under 550,000 distinct CDR3 sequences, with approximately 85% observed a single time. Sequencing used CD8+ T cells from PBMCs. The receptors stem from a human donor with multiple sclerosis. Each CDR3 is given with its conserved first and last residue. A D gene is named only where the DNA matches it firmly. Clone size appears in some rows only: once, few, many, or a class for an expanded clone.

v_call: TRBV6-1; d_call: TRBD1; j_call: TRBJ2-6; clone_size: .; cdr3_aa: CASKRDSPSGANVLTF; cdr3_nt: TGTGCCAGCAAACGGGACAGCCCCTCTGGGGCCAACGTCCTGACTTTC
v_call: TRBV5-1; d_call: TRBD2; j_call: TRBJ2-1; clone_size: .; cdr3_aa: CASSSDLAGVIWVYNEQFF; cdr3_nt: TGCGCCAGCAGCTCCGACCTAGCGGGAGTCATTTGGGTCTACAATGAGCAGTTCTTC
v_call: TRBV4-2; d_call: TRBD2; j_call: TRBJ2-1; clone_size: .; cdr3_aa: CASSQGGRGYEQFF; cdr3_nt: TGTGCCAGCAGCCAAGGTGGGAGGGGCTATGAGCAGTTCTTC
v_call: TRBV19; d_call: .; j_call: TRBJ1-1; clone_size: .; cdr3_aa: CASSIYADTEAFF; cdr3_nt: TGTGCCAGTAGTATCTACGCGGACACTGAAGCTTTCTTT
v_call: TRBV27; d_call: TRBD1; j_call: TRBJ2-1; clone_size: .; cdr3_aa: CASTLGTDSTYNEQFF; cdr3_nt: TGTGCCAGCACCCTGGGGACAGATTCAACCTACAATGAGCAGTTCTTC
v_call: TRBV10-3; d_call: TRBD2; j_call: TRBJ2-1; clone_size: .; cdr3_aa: CAIRSMTSGYNEQFF; cdr3_nt: TGTGCCATCAGGAGCATGACTAGCGGTTACAATGAGCAGTTCTTC
v_call: TRBV20-1; d_call: .; j_call: TRBJ1-1; clone_size: .; cdr3_aa: CSARDLGRENTEAFF; cdr3_nt: TGCAGTGCTAGAGATCTGGGCAGGGAGAACACTGAAGCTTTCTTT
v_call: TRBV9; d_call: .; j_call: TRBJ2-2; clone_size: once; cdr3_aa: CASSAAEDNGELFF; cdr3_nt: TGTGCCAGCAGCGCCGCTGAAGATAACGGGGAGCTGTTTTTT
v_call: TRBV29-1; d_call: TRBD1; j_call: TRBJ1-1; clone_size: .; cdr3_aa: CSVKRTGHWAFF; cdr3_nt: TGCAGCGTGAAGAGGACAGGGCATTGGGCTTTCTTT
v_call: TRBV30; d_call: TRBD1; j_call: TRBJ2-7; clone_size: few; cdr3_aa: CAWSPGQVPYEQYF; cdr3_nt: TGTGCCTGGAGTCCGGGACAGGTTCCCTACGAGCAGTACTTC
v_call: TRBV12-5; d_call: .; j_call: TRBJ1-2; clone_size: .; cdr3_aa: CASATDGYGYTF; cdr3_nt: TGTGCTAGTGCCACGGACGGCTATGGCTACACCTTC